One and the same sample provided the 20 T cell receptor beta chains below, sequenced in a study of CD8+CD57+ T cells in acquired aplastic anemia. Researchers used genomic DNA as the template to profile TCR beta VDJ and CDR3. TCRdb used MiXCR to reprocess the reads, holding one entry per CDR3 protein. The sample includes tens of thousands of distinct CDR3 sequences, about half of them seen just once. Sequenced input: sorted CD4+, CD8+, or CD8+CD57+ T cells (not recorded which) from PBMCs. The receptors shown here come from a human donor in good health, serving as a control.

V and J are TRBV7-9 and TRBJ2-5, with unresolved D. This CDR3 is 13 amino acids long. The ends were cut back, 3 bases at V and 11 bases at J, with 16 bases in the middle. Germline-derived CDR1 and CDR2 are SEHNR and FQNEAQ (reference sequence). The CDR3 sequence is CASSFDILTEQYF. The CDR3 bases are TGTGCCAGCAGCTTCGACATTCTAACTGAGCAGTACTTC. Based on the CDR3 plus reference TRBV7-9 and TRBJ2-5, the full variable domain is DTGVSQNPRHKITKRGQNVTFRCDPISEHNRLYWYRQTLGQGPEFLTYFQNEAQLEKSRLLSDRFSAERPKGSFSTLEIQRTEQGDSAMYLCASSFDILTEQYFGPGTRLLVL.

The chain combines TRBV15 with TRBJ2-5; D is unclear. This CDR3 has 14 amino acids. Trimming shortened V by 3 bases and J by 3 bases, and 11 bases separated the two germline ends. Germline assignment: CDR1 LNHNV and CDR2 YYDKDF (reference sequence). The CDR3 DNA reads TGTGCCACCAGCAGCGTAGGTGGGGAAGAGACCCAGTACTTC. The encoded protein is CATSSVGGEETQYF. Variable domain in full (rest from reference TRBV15 and TRBJ2-5): DAMVIQNPRYQVTQFGKPVTLSCSQTLNHNVMYWYQQKSSQAPKLLFHYYDKDFNNEADTPDNFQSRRPNTSFCFLDIRSPGLGDTAMYLCATSSVGGEETQYFGPGTRLLVL.

In its sample, this clonotype was seen a few times. The gene calls are TRBV29-1 and TRBJ2-1; no definite D call. CDR1 is SQVTM and CDR2 is ANQGSEA in the germline V gene. The CDR3 runs 12 residues. With 5 bases removed from V and 0 bases from J, the gap between germline ends came to 5 bases. Here the CDR3 reads CSVMSSYNEQFF. Here the CDR3 DNA reads TGCAGCGTTATGAGCTCCTACAATGAGCAGTTCTTC.

CDR3: CASSLRGKEQYF. CDR3 in DNA: TGTGCCAGCAGCTTAAGGGGGAAGGAGCAGTACTTC. The gene calls are TRBV7-2 and TRBJ2-7; D may be TRBD1 (6 bases). CDR1 and CDR2 from the germline V gene are SGHTA and FQGNSA. CDR3 length: 12 residues. Between the trimmed V and J ends, which lost 2 bases and 7 bases, there was a span of 9 bases.

There are many counts of this clonotype. The CDR3 reads CATRQGAGELFF. The CDR3 DNA reads TGTGCCACCAGACAGGGGGCCGGGGAGCTGTTTTTT. The chain uses TRBV24-1 and TRBJ2-2, with 8 bases aligning to TRBD1. V was clipped by 7 bases and J by 6 bases; unmatched bases: 0. This CDR3 is 12 amino acids long. Germline lookup yields CDR1 KGHDR and CDR2 SFDVKD.

In DNA, the CDR3 is TGTGCCAGCAGCCCTGGGACAGAAGTCTATGGCTACACCTTC. Its protein product is CASSPGTEVYGYTF. The chain carries TRBV6-4 and TRBJ1-2, with 7 bases aligning to TRBD1. CDR3 size: 14 residues. After removal of 6 bases from V and 4 bases from J, the junction contained 8 bases not matched to a gene. Germline lookup yields CDR1 MRHNA and CDR2 SNTAGT.

Regarding this clonotype: Possible read error: a much larger clone is one base away. The V gene is TRBV20-1, the J gene TRBJ2-7; perhaps TRBD2 as D (6 bases). The length of the CDR3 is 14 residues. The germline V gene has CDR1 DFQATT and CDR2 SNEGSKA (reference sequence). Between the trimmed V and J ends, which lost 1 base and 7 bases, there was a span of 17 bases. The CDR3 DNA follows: TGCAGTGCTAGAGTAATGGCGGGAAGCCGGGAGCAGTACTTC. Its protein is CSARVMAGSREQYF.

The chain has TRBV29-1 and TRBJ1-1, with D possibly TRBD1 on 5 matching bases. The ends were cut back, 6 bases at V and 4 bases at J, with 15 bases in the middle. Looked up from germline, CDR1 is SQVTM and CDR2 is ANQGSEA. There are 13 residues in the CDR3. DNA of the CDR3: TGCAGCGTGAGGGCTCAGGGCGGCACTGAAGCTTTCTTT. This sequence encodes CSVRAQGGTEAFF.

The sample holds a few counts of this clonotype. The gene calls are TRBV19 and TRBJ2-7, with 11 nucleotides matching TRBD1. With 5 bases clipped from V and 3 bases from J, the junction kept 6 bases outside the gene matches. Germline CDR1 reads LNHDA; CDR2 reads SQIVND (reference sequence). This CDR3 has 15 amino acids. CDR3 nucleotides: TGTGCCAGTAGTGGGGGGACAGGGGGAGGCTACGAGCAGTACTTC. Its translation is CASSGGTGGGYEQYF.

The chain links TRBV2 to TRBJ2-2, with D maybe TRBD2 (6 bases). Germline lookup yields CDR1 SNHLY and CDR2 FYNNEI. V was trimmed by 8 bases and J by 4 bases, leaving 8 bases between them. This CDR3 contains 12 residues. CDR3 sequence (DNA): TGTGCCAGCCAGGGAGGCACCGGGGAGCTGTTTTTT. Its translation is CASQGGTGELFF.

There are many counts of this clonotype. The chain combines TRBV10-3 with TRBJ2-1; D is unresolved. The CDR3 runs 11 residues. V lost 4 bases, J lost 6 bases, and 4 bases lay in between. Germline V lookup: CDR1 ENHRY, CDR2 SYGVKD. The CDR3 loop reads CAISVGNEQFF. The DNA of the CDR3 is TGTGCCATCAGTGTTGGCAATGAGCAGTTCTTC.

On this clonotype itself: A clone one base away is much larger, so this may be a read error. The J gene is TRBJ2-1, the V gene TRBV9; unclear D gene. V shed 4 bases and J shed 5 bases, with 16 bases lying between them. Germline CDR1 SGDLS, CDR2 YYNGEE. The CDR3 spans 15 residues. The CDR3 DNA follows: TGTGCCAGCAGCACCCAACCGGTAGGAGACAATGAGCAGTTCTTC. Amino acids: CASSTQPVGDNEQFF. Looking up the rest from reference TRBV9 and TRBJ2-1 gives the full variable domain: DSGVTQTPKHLITATGQRVTLRCSPRSGDLSVYWYQQSLDQGLQFLIQYYNGEERAKGNILERFSAQQFPDLHSELNLSSLELGDSALYFCASSTQPVGDNEQFFGPGTRLTVL.

The chain employs TRBV14 and TRBJ2-7; 9 bases agree with TRBD2. This CDR3 is built from 14 residues. V gave up 4 bases and J gave up 0 bases; unmatched junction bases: 1. The V gene's germline CDR1 is SGHDN and CDR2 FVKESK. Here the CDR3 reads CASSPSGDSYEQYF. In DNA, the CDR3 is TGTGCCAGCAGCCCTAGCGGGGACTCCTACGAGCAGTACTTC.

The chain couples TRBV25-1 to TRBJ2-7; 9 bases agree with TRBD1. V shed 4 bases and J 5 bases; nucleotides not matched to a gene: 6. Per the germline V gene, CDR1 is MGHDK and CDR2 is SYGVNS. This CDR3 has 14 amino acids. This chain's CDR3 is CASSARTGEHEQYF. In DNA, the CDR3 is TGTGCCAGCAGTGCCCGGACAGGGGAACACGAGCAGTACTTC.

This sequence joins TRBV3-1 and TRBJ1-2, with TRBD1 matching over 7 bases. The J segment lost 4 bases and the V segment lost 6 bases, leaving 8 bases of the junction unmatched. Germline V gives CDR1 LGHDT, CDR2 YNNKEL (reference sequence). This CDR3 comprises 14 residues. In nucleotides, the CDR3 is TGTGCCAGCAGTCACGACAGGGAGCTCTATGGCTACACCTTC. This gives the protein CASSHDRELYGYTF.

The CDR3 sequence: CSVEGQAYGYTF. The CDR3 region has the DNA TGCAGCGTTGAAGGACAGGCCTATGGCTACACCTTC. This chain connects TRBV29-1 to TRBJ1-2, with a weak D call TRBD1 (6 bases). Trimming took 1 base from V and 4 from J, leaving 7 bases between them. From germline, CDR1 is SQVTM and CDR2 ANQGSEA. The CDR3 has 12 residues.

This clonotype occurred many times. The chain recombines TRBV14 with TRBJ1-2; D not resolved. CDR1 and CDR2 (germline): SGHDN, FVKESK. The CDR3 contains 13 residues. V gave up 4 bases and J gave up 5 bases, with 11 bases separating them. CDR3: CASSPLSGYGYTF. The DNA of the CDR3 is TGTGCCAGCAGCCCCCTGAGTGGGTATGGCTACACCTTC.

The chain carries TRBV6-2 or TRBV6-3 and TRBJ2-3; a weak D match, TRBD2 (6 bases). CDR1 is MNHEY and CDR2 is SVGEGT in the germline V gene. V lost 2 bases to trimming and J lost 2 bases, with 17 bases between them. The length of the CDR3 is 17 residues. The CDR3 DNA reads TGTGCCAGCAGTTACGTCGACGTTAGCGGAAACACAGATACGCAGTATTTT. It codes for CASSYVDVSGNTDTQYF.

This chain connects TRBV15 to TRBJ1-6; TRBD1 matches 9 bases. V shed 4 bases, J shed 6 bases, and the junction held 10 bases outside the gene matches. The CDR3 sequence is 17 residues long. Germline V gene sequence: CDR1 LNHNV, CDR2 YYDKDF (reference sequence). The CDR3 here is CATSIGGQGMGNSPLHF. As DNA, the CDR3 is TGTGCCACCAGCATAGGGGGACAGGGAATGGGTAATTCACCCCTCCACTTT. Supplemented by reference TRBV15 and TRBJ1-6, the full variable domain reads DAMVIQNPRYQVTQFGKPVTLSCSQTLNHNVMYWYQQKSSQAPKLLFHYYDKDFNNEADTPDNFQSRRPNTSFCFLDIRSPGLGDTAMYLCATSIGGQGMGNSPLHFGNGTRLTVT.

This clonotype has a count of ten or more. The CDR3 region is CSARDPGLAGGNQETQYF. CDR3 nucleotides: TGCAGTGCTAGAGACCCGGGACTAGCGGGAGGCAATCAAGAGACCCAGTACTTC. V is TRBV20-1 and J is TRBJ2-5; 15 nucleotides align to TRBD2. Germline V CDR1 and CDR2: DFQATT, SNEGSKA (reference sequence). The CDR3 runs to 18 residues. The V segment lost 0 bases and the J segment 2 bases; nucleotides outside the gene matches: 7.